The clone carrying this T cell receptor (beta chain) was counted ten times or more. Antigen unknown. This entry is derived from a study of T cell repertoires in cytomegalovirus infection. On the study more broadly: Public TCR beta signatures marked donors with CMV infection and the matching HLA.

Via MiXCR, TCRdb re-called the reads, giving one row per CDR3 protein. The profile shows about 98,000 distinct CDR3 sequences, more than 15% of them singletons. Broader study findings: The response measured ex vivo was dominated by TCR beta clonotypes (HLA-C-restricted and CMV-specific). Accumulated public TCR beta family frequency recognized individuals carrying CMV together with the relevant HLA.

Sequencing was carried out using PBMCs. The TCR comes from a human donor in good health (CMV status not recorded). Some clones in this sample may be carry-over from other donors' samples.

The CDR3 DNA reads TGTGCCATCAGTGGGCTAGCGACTGCCGGGGAGCTGTTTTTT. Protein sequence: CAISGLATAGELFF. This chain links TRBV10-3 with TRBJ2-2; possibly TRBD2 for D (6 bases). Germline assignment: CDR1 ENHRY and CDR2 SYGVKD. There are 14 residues in the CDR3. The V and J ends lost 4 bases and 6 bases respectively, with 12 bases between them.